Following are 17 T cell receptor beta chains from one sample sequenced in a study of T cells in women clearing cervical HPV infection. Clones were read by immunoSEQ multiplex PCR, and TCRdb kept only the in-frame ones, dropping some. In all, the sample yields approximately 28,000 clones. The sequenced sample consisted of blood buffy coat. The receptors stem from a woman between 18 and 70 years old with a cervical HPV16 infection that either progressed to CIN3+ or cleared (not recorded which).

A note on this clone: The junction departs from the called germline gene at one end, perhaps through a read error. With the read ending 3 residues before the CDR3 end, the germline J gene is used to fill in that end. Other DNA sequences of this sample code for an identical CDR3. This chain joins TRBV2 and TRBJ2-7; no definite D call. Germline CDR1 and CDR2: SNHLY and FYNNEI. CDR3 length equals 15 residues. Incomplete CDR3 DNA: TGTGCCAGCAGCGAAGGGCGGCTACTCGGGTACGAG. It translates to CASSEGRLLGYE. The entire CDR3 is CASSEGRLLGYEQYF. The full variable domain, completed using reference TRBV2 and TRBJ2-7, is EPEVTQTPSHQVTQMGQEVILRCVPISNHLYFYWYRQILGQKVEFLVSFYNNEISEKSEIFDDQFSVERPDGSNFTLKIRSTKLEDSAMYFCASSEGRLLGYEQYFGPGTRLTVT.

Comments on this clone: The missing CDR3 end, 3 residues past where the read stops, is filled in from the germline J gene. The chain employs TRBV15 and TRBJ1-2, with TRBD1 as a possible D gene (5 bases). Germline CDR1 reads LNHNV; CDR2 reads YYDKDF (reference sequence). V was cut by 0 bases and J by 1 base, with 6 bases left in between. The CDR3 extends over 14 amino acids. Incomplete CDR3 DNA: TGTGCCACCAGCAGAGAGGGGGGTAACTATGGC. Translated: CATSREGGNYG. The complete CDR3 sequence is CATSREGGNYGYTF. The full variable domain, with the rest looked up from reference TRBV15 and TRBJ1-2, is DAMVIQNPRYQVTQFGKPVTLSCSQTLNHNVMYWYQQKSSQAPKLLFHYYDKDFNNEADTPDNFQSRRPNTSFCFLDIRSPGLGDTAMYLCATSREGGNYGYTFGSGTRLTVV.

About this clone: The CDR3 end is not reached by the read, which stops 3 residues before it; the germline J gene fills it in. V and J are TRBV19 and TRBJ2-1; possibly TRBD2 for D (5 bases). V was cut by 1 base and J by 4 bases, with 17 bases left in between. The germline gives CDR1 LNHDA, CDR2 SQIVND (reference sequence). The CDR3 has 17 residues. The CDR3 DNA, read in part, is TGTGCCAGTAGTATAGGTCCCGGAGCTAGCCCGTACAATGAG. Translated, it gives CASSIGPGASPYNE. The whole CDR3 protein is CASSIGPGASPYNEQFF.

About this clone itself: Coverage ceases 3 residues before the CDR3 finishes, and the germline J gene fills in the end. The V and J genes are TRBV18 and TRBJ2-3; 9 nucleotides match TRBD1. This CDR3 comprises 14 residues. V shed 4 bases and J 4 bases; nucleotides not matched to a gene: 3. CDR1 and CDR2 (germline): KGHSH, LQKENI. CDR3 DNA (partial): TGTGCCAGCTCACTACAGGGGGCTGCAGATACG. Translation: CASSLQGAADT. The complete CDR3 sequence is CASSLQGAADTQYF. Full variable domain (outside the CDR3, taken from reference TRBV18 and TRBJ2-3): NAGVMQNPRHLVRRRGQEARLRCSPMKGHSHVYWYRQLPEEGLKFMVYLQKENIIDESGMPKERFSAEFPKEGPSILRIQQVVRGDSAAYFCASSLQGAADTQYFGPGTRLTVL.

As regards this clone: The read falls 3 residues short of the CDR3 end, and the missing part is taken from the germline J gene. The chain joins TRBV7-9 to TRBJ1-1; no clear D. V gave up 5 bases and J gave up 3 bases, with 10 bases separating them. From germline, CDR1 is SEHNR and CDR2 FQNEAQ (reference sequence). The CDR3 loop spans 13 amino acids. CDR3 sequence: CASSVNTYTEAFF. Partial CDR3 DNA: TGTGCCAGCAGCGTAAACACCTACACTGAA.

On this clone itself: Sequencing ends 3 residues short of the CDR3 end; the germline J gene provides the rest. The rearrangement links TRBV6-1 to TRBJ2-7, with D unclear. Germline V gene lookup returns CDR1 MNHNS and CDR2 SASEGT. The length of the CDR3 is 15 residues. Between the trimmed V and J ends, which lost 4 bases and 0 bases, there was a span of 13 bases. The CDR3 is CASSVRPQSSYEQYF. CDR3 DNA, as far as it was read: TGTGCCAGCAGTGTAAGGCCTCAAAGCTCCTACGAG.

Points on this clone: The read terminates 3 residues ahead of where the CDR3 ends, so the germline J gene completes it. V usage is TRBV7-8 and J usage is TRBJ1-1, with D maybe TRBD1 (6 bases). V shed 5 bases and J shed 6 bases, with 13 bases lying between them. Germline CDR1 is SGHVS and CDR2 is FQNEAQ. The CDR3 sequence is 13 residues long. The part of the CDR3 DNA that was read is TGTGCCAGCAGCCACAGGGAATATTCTGAA. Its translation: CASSHREYSE. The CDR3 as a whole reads CASSHREYSEAFF.

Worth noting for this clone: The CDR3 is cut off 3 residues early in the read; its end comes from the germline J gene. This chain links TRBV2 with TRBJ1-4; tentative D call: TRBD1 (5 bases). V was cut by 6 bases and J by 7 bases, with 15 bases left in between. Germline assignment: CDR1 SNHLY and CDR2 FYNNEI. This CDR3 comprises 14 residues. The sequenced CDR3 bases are TGTGCCAGCAGAAACAGGTGGGAGTCTGAAAAA. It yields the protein CASRNRWESEK. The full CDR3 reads CASRNRWESEKLFF.

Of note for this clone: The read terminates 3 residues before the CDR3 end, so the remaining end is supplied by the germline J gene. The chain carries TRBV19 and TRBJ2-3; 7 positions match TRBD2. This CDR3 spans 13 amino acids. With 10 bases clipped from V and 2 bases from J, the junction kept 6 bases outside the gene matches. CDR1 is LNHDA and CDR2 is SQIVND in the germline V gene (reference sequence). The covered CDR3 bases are TGTGCCACCCTGGGGGGGATCACAGATACG. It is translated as CATLGGITDT. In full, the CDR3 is CATLGGITDTQYF.

CDR3 region: CASLGYRAYEQYF. CDR3 bases read: TGTGCCAGTCTCGGATACAGGGCCTACGAG. V is TRBV19 and J is TRBJ2-7; the D gene is possibly TRBD1 (6 bases). The CDR3 end falls 3 residues outside the read, so it is completed with the germline J gene. The V and J ends lost 8 bases and 2 bases respectively, with 13 bases between them. The CDR3 is 13 amino acids. Germline CDR1 reads LNHDA; CDR2 reads SQIVND (reference sequence).

The CDR3 protein is CASSLRQGQETQYF. The DNA read from the CDR3 is TGTGCCAGCAGCTTACGGCAGGGCCAAGAGACC. This chain links TRBV7-2 with TRBJ2-5, with D possibly matching TRBD1 (5 bases). The read terminates 3 residues before the CDR3 end, so the remaining end is supplied by the germline J gene. The CDR3 extends over 14 amino acids. V was trimmed by 2 bases and J by 1 base, leaving 8 bases between them. The germline V gene encodes CDR1 SGHTA and CDR2 FQGNSA.

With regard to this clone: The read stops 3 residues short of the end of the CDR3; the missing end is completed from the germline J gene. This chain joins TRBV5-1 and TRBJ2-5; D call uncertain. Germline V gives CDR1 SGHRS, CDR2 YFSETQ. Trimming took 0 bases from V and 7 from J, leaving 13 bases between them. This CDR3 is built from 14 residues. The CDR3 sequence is CASSLALRSGTQYF. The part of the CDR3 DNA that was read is TGCGCCAGCAGCTTGGCTCTCCGTTCCGGGACC.

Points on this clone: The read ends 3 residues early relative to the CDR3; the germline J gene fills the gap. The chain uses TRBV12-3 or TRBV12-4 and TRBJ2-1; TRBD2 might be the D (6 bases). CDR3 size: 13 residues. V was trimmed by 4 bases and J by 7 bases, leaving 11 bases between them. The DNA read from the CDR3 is TGTGCCAGCAGTTCCCACGCGGGGAATGAG. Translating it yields CASSSHAGNE. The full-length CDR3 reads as CASSSHAGNEQFF.

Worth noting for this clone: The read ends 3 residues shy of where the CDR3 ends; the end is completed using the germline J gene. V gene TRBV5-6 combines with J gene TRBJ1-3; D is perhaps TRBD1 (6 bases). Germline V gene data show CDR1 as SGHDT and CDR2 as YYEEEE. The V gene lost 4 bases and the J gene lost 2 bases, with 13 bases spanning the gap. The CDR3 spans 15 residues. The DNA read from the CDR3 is TGTGCCAGCAGCGATGGGACACTAGCTGGAAACACC. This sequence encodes CASSDGTLAGNT. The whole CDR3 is CASSDGTLAGNTIYF.

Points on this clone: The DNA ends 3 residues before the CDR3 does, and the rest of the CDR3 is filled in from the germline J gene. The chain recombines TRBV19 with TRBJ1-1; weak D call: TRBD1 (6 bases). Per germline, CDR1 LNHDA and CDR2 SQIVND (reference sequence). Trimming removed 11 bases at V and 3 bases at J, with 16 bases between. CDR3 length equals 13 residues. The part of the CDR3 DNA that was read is TGTGCCTCAGGGGTGTATCCGGACACTGAA. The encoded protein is CASGVYPDTE. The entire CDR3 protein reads CASGVYPDTEAFF.

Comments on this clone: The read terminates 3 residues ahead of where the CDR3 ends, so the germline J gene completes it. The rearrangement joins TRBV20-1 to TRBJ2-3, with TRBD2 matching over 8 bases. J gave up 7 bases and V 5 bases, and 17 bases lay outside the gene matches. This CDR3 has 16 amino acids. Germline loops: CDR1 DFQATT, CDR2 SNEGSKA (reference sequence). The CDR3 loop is CSAGNRGTSPIYTQYF. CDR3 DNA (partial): TGCAGTGCTGGAAATAGGGGGACTAGTCCAATTTATACG.

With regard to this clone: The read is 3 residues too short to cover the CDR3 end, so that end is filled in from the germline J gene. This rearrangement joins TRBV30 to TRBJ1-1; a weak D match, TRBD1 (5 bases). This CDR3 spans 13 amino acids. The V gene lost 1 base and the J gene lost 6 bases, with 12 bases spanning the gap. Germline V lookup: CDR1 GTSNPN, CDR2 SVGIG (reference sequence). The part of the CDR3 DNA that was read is TGTGCCTGGAGTGAAGGGGCAGGCGCTGAA. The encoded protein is CAWSEGAGAE. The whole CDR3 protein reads CAWSEGAGAEAFF. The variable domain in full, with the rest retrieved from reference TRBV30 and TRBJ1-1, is SQTIHQWPATLVQPVGSPLSLECTVEGTSNPNLYWYRQAAGRGLQLLFYSVGIGQISSEVPQNLSASRPQDRQFILSSKKLLLSDSGFYLCAWSEGAGAEAFFGQGTRLTVV.